The 3 T cell receptor beta chains below all came from one sample that was sequenced in a study of CD8 T cells in Susac syndrome. With random hexamers, roughly 0.45 to 1 ug RNA was reverse transcribed. TCRdb processed the immunoSEQ multiplex PCR reads anew with MiXCR; each CDR3 protein has one entry. The sample has approximately 200,000 distinct CDR3 sequences; approximately 94% are singletons. The specimen sequenced was CD4+ T cells from PBMCs. The source of these receptors is a human donor with multiple sclerosis.

The chain recombines TRBV28 with TRBJ2-4, with D possibly TRBD1 on 5 matching bases. Trimming took off 6 bases at V and 2 bases at J, with 8 bases between the two ends. Germline V gene data show CDR1 as MDHEN and CDR2 as SYDVKM. CDR3 length: 13 residues. In DNA, the CDR3 is TGTGCCAGCAGAGGGGCGTCCAAAAACATTCAGTACTTC. This translates into CASRGASKNIQYF.

V and J are TRBV5-4 and TRBJ2-3; D not resolved. Between the trimmed V and J ends, which lost 1 base and 6 bases, there was a span of 6 bases. Germline CDR1 and CDR2: SGHNT and YYREEE (reference sequence). This CDR3 has 12 residues. As DNA, the CDR3 is TGTGCCAGCAGCTTGTTCAGGGATACGCAGTATTTT. This codes for CASSLFRDTQYF. Full variable domain (remainder filled in from reference TRBV5-4 and TRBJ2-3): ETGVTQSPTHLIKTRGQQVTLRCSSQSGHNTVSWYQQALGQGPQFIFQYYREEENGRGNFPPRFSGLQFPNYSSELNVNALELDDSALYLCASSLFRDTQYFGPGTRLTVL.

J is TRBJ2-5 and V is TRBV12-3 or TRBV12-4; D may match TRBD1 or TRBD2 (5 bases each). CDR3 length equals 15 residues. V was trimmed by 6 bases and J by 5 bases, leaving 19 bases between them. CDR3 residues: CASRGPGTVLETQYF. The CDR3 region has the DNA TGTGCCAGCAGGGGCCCCGGGACGGTGTTGGAGACCCAGTACTTC.